These T cell receptor beta chains were read from a single sample in a study of T cells in narcolepsy. Produced via immunoSEQ multiplex PCR; TCRdb's table is partial and in-frame only. The repertoire includes about 20,000 clones, approximately 80% of them detected once, and 4.2% sits in the top ten. Sequenced: memory (CD45RA-) CD4+ T cells from blood. The receptors come from a human donor in good health. CDR3s include the opening cysteine and the closing phenylalanine or tryptophan. A D gene is named only where the DNA matches it firmly. Clone size, where shown, is once, few, many, or a class for clones that have expanded.

v_call	d_call	j_call	clone_size	cdr3_nt	cdr3_aa
TRBV18	NA	TRBJ2-1	NA	TGTGCCAGCTCACCACGGAGGGGGTCCTACAATGAGCAGTTCTTC	CASSPRRGSYNEQFF
TRBV18	NA	TRBJ2-5	NA	TGTGCCAGCTCACCAGGGCAAGAGACCCAGTACTTC	CASSPGQETQYF
TRBV4-3	NA	TRBJ2-1	NA	TGCGCCAGCAGCCAAGGATTGCAGGAGCAGTTCTTC	CASSQGLQEQFF
TRBV9	TRBD1	TRBJ2-7	NA	TGTGCCAGCAGCGTAGCAGGGGGCGGGTACGAGCAGTACTTC	CASSVAGGGYEQYF
TRBV7-2	TRBD2	TRBJ2-1	NA	TGTGCCAGCAGCTTAGCAGGGACTAGCGGTGACAATGAGCAGTTCTTC	CASSLAGTSGDNEQFF
TRBV7-3	TRBD1	TRBJ2-3	NA	TGTGCCAGCAGCTTATCCCGGACAGGGTTGAACACAGATACGCAGTATTTT	CASSLSRTGLNTDTQYF
TRBV19	TRBD1	TRBJ1-5	NA	TGTGCCAGTACCGCGGTCCAGGGGGCTGTTCGCAATCAGCCCCAGCATTTT	CASTAVQGAVRNQPQHF
TRBV2	NA	TRBJ1-2	NA	TGTGCCAGCAGTGAAGTGCCCCTGGGGGGCTACACCTTC	CASSEVPLGGYTF
TRBV10-3	NA	TRBJ2-6	NA	TGTGCCATTAGATTAACCGGCGGGGCCAACGTCCTGACTTTC	CAIRLTGGANVLTF
TRBV4-1	NA	TRBJ1-6	once	TGCGCCAGCAGCCAAGGAGGTTTCGGAACCTCACCCCTCCACTTT	CASSQGGFGTSPLHF
TRBV5-1	TRBD2	TRBJ2-2	NA	TGCGCCAGCAGCGGGACTAGCGGGGGGAGCACCGGGGAGCTGTTTTTT	CASSGTSGGSTGELFF
TRBV9	NA	TRBJ2-2	NA	TGTGCCAGCAGCTTGGCGAACACCGGGGAGCTGTTTTTT	CASSLANTGELFF
TRBV16	NA	TRBJ2-1	NA	TGTGCCAGCAGCCCAGGAGAGGGGACCAGCGATGAGCAGTTCTTC	CASSPGEGTSDEQFF
TRBV19	NA	TRBJ1-3	NA	TGTGCCAGTAGTTCGGGAACCTCCTCTGGAAACACCATATATTTT	CASSSGTSSGNTIYF
TRBV7-6	NA	TRBJ1-2	once	TGTGCCAGCAGCTTAGGTTCTGGGGATTCAGGCTACACCTTC	CASSLGSGDSGYTF
TRBV11-2	TRBD1	TRBJ2-7	NA	TGTGCCAGCAGCGACGGACAGGGGGCTTACGAGCAGTACTTC	CASSDGQGAYEQYF
TRBV10-2	TRBD1	TRBJ1-5	NA	TGCGCCAGCAGTATGGGACAGGGACAGCCCCAGCATTTT	CASSMGQGQPQHF
TRBV19	TRBD2	TRBJ2-1	NA	TGTGCCAGTAGCCTGACTAGCGGGGGGTACAATGAGCAGTTCTTC	CASSLTSGGYNEQFF
TRBV29-1	NA	TRBJ1-1	NA	TGCAGCGTTGAGAGGGGGATAGGAAACACTGAAGCTTTCTTT	CSVERGIGNTEAFF
TRBV7-9	NA	TRBJ1-1	NA	TGTGCCAGCAGCCGAGAGACAGCCATGAACACTGAAGCTTTCTTT	CASSRETAMNTEAFF
TRBV15	TRBD1	TRBJ1-1	NA	TGTGCCACCAGCCCTCGAGCGAATAAAGGGACAGGGAGGAACACTGAAGCTTTCTTT	CATSPRANKGTGRNTEAFF
TRBV5-1	NA	TRBJ2-5	NA	TGCGCCAGCAGGGAGATCTCGGAGACCCAGTACTTC	CASREISETQYF
TRBV5-6	TRBD1	TRBJ1-1	NA	TGTGCCAGCAGCGAATACAGGGGAATGAACACTGAAGCTTTCTTT	CASSEYRGMNTEAFF
TRBV5-4	TRBD1	TRBJ1-5	few	TGTGCCAGCAGCTCGGACAGGGGAGGCTTCGATCAGCCCCAGCATTTT	CASSSDRGGFDQPQHF
TRBV4-3	NA	TRBJ2-2	NA	TGCGCCAGCAGCCAAGGAATCGGCATCAAAGCGAACACCGGGGAGCTGTTTTTT	CASSQGIGIKANTGELFF
TRBV9	TRBD1	TRBJ2-3	NA	TGTGCCAGCAGCGTAGATCAGGGGGGCACAGATACGCAGTATTTT	CASSVDQGGTDTQYF
TRBV6-1	NA	TRBJ2-6	NA	TGTGCCCTGACCCCATCACCTGGGGCCAACGTCCTGACTTTC	CALTPSPGANVLTF
TRBV2	TRBD1	TRBJ2-7	NA	TGTGCCATCACCCGCCGGGACAGGGGGCGCGAGCAGTACTTC	CAITRRDRGREQYF
TRBV4-1	NA	TRBJ1-5	few	TGCGCCAGCAGCCAAGTTGATATGGGACTTAGCAATCAGCCCCAGCATTTT	CASSQVDMGLSNQPQHF
TRBV6-1	NA	TRBJ1-1	NA	TGTGCCAGCAAGCCGGGGGGGGCGCACGCTTTCTTT	CASKPGGAHAFF
TRBV2	NA	TRBJ1-6	NA	TGTGCCAGCAGCCCCCCAGGGAACGAGAATTCACCCCTCCACTTT	CASSPPGNENSPLHF
TRBV19	NA	TRBJ1-3	NA	TGTGCCAGTAGTATCTCCTCTGGAAACACCATATATTTT	CASSISSGNTIYF
TRBV11-3	TRBD1	TRBJ2-7	once	TGTGCCAGCAGACCGGGACAGGGGGCCTACGAGCAGTACTTC	CASRPGQGAYEQYF
TRBV15	NA	TRBJ1-2	NA	TGTGCCACCAGCAGAATACCAGCAAACTATGGCTACACCTTC	CATSRIPANYGYTF
TRBV9	NA	TRBJ1-2	few	TGTGCCAGCAGCGTTCTCTCACAGACCAACTTCTATGGCTACACCTTC	CASSVLSQTNFYGYTF
TRBV6-5	TRBD1	TRBJ1-2	NA	TGTGCCAGCAGAACCCCGGGACAGGGCTATGGCTACACCTTC	CASRTPGQGYGYTF
TRBV5-1	NA	TRBJ2-3	NA	TGCGCCAGCAGCTTGGCCACCAGGGCAGATACGCAGTATTTT	CASSLATRADTQYF
TRBV28	TRBD2	TRBJ2-2	NA	TGTGCCACCAGGTGGCGGGGGGACACCGGGGAGCTGTTTTTT	CATRWRGDTGELFF
TRBV7-2	NA	TRBJ1-6	few	TGTGCCAGCAGCTCGGGACAAAGCCTCAATTCACCCCTCCACTTT	CASSSGQSLNSPLHF
TRBV10-3	TRBD1	TRBJ2-2	NA	TGTGCCATCAGGCCGGGACAGGGTACCGGGGAGCTGTTTTTT	CAIRPGQGTGELFF
TRBV6-1	NA	TRBJ1-4	NA	TGTGCCAGCAGCCTTGACGGAGACACGGGGACACTGTTTTTT	CASSLDGDTGTLFF